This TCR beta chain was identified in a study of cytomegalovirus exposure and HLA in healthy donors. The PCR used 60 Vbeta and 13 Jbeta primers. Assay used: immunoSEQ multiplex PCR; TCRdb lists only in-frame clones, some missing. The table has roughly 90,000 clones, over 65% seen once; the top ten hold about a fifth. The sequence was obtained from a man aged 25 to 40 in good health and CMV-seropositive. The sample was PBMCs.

In DNA, the CDR3 is TGTGCCAGTAGACCGACAGGGGTTGGAAACACCATATATTTT. Its translation is CASRPTGVGNTIYF. The rearrangement joins TRBV19 to TRBJ1-3; 8 bases map to TRBD1. The germline V gene encodes CDR1 LNHDA and CDR2 SQIVND (reference sequence). V was clipped by 6 bases and J by 3 bases; unmatched bases: 4. CDR3 size: 14 residues.